A single sample is the source of the 6 T cell receptor beta chains below, sequenced in a study of metastatic and nonmetastatic thyroid tumors. With MiXCR, TCRdb reprocessed the PCR reads. The data show approximately 20,000 clones, 32% seen once. Nobody among the patients had been given any treatment before thyroid surgery. Material for sequencing was adjacent normal tissue. Every receptor here comes from a female donor with papillary thyroid cancer or a benign thyroid nodule (not recorded which). Some clones in this sample may be carry-over from other donors' samples.

This clone is categorized as medium-sized. The J gene is TRBJ2-1, the V gene TRBV7-2; 10 nucleotides line up with TRBD2. The ends lost 1 base at V and 7 bases at J; junction bases unmatched: 4. The CDR3 is 15 amino acids. Germline V gene sequence: CDR1 SGHTA, CDR2 FQGNSA. The CDR3: CASSLVAGGRNEQFF. CDR3 nucleotides: TGTGCCAGCAGCTTAGTAGCGGGGGGCAGGAATGAGCAGTTCTTC.

This rearrangement joins TRBV12-3 or TRBV12-4 to TRBJ1-3, with D unresolved. The V end was cut by 3 bases, the J end by 3 bases, with 12 bases between. The CDR3 totals 15 residues. The CDR3 nucleotides read TGTGCCAGCAGTTTGGGCAGGCGATATGGAAACACCATATATTTT. The encoded protein is CASSLGRRYGNTIYF.

This chain's CDR3 is CASSLGTSGIPDTQYF. The CDR3 DNA is TGTGCCAGCAGCCTCGGGACTAGCGGGATCCCAGATACGCAGTATTTT. The chain employs TRBV11-1 and TRBJ2-3, with 13 nucleotides matching TRBD2. Germline CDR1 reads SGHAT; CDR2 reads FQDESV (reference sequence). V was clipped by 5 bases and J by 4 bases; unmatched bases: 6. This CDR3 is 16 amino acids long.

The chain couples TRBV7-3 to TRBJ1-6, with 7 bases aligning to TRBD1. J gave up 9 bases and V 2 bases, and 7 bases lay outside the gene matches. Per germline, CDR1 SGHTA and CDR2 FQGTGA. This CDR3 has 15 residues. The CDR3 region has the DNA TGTGCCAGCAGCTTATCAGGGGGTGGAGGTTCACCCCTCCACTTT. It yields the protein CASSLSGGGGSPLHF.

This chain joins TRBV5-6 and TRBJ2-7; TRBD1 aligns across 9 bases. V dropped 1 base and J dropped 6; count of bases not matched to a gene: 8. The CDR3 covers 15 residues. Germline CDR1 is SGHDT and CDR2 is YYEEEE. The CDR3 nucleotides are TGTGCCAGCAGCTTGTTGGGGGACAGGGAATCCGAGCAGTACTTC. Protein product: CASSLLGDRESEQYF.

This clone qualifies as medium-sized. This chain links TRBV6-1 with TRBJ2-3; 8 nucleotides agree with TRBD1. After removal of 6 bases from V and 5 bases from J, the junction contained 10 bases not matched to a gene. The germline V gene encodes CDR1 MNHNS and CDR2 SASEGT. The length of the CDR3 is 15 residues. CDR3 DNA: TGTGCCAGCAGCGTGGACAGGGTCCGATTAGATACGCAGTATTTT. As protein: CASSVDRVRLDTQYF.